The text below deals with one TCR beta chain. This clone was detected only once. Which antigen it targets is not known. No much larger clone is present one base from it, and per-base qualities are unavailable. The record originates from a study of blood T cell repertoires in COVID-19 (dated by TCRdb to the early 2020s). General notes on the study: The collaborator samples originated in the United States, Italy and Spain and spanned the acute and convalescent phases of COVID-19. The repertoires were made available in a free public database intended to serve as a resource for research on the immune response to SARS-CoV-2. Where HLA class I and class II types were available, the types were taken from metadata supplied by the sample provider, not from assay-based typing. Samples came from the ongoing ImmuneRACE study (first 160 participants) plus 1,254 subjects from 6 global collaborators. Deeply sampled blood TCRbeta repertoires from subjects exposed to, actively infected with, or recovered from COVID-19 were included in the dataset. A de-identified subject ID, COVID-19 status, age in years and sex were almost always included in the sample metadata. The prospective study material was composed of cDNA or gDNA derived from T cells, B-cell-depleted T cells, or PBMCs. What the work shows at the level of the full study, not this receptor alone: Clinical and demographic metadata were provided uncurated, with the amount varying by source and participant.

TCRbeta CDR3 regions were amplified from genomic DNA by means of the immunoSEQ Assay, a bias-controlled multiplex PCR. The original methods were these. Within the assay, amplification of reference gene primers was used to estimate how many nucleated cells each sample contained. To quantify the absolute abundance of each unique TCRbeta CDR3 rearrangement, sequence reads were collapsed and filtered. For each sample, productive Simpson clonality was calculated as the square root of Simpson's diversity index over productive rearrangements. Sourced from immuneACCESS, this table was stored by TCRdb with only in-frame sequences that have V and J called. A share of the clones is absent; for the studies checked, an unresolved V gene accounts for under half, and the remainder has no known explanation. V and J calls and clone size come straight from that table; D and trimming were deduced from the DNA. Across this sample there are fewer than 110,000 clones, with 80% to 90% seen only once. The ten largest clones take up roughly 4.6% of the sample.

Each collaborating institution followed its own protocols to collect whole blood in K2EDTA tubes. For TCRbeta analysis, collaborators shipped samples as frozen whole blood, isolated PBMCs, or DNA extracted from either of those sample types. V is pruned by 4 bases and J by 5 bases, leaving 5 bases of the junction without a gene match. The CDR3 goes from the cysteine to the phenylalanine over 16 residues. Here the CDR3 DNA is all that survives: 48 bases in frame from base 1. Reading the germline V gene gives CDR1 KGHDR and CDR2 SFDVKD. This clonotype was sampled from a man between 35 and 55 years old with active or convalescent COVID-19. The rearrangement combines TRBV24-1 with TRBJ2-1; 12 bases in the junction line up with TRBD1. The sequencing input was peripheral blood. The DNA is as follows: TGTGCCACCAGTGACTCGGGACAGGGGGCACACAATGAGCAGTTCTTC. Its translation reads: CATSDSGQGAHNEQFF.